The TCR beta chain under discussion was sequenced for a study of radiation and T cells in renal cell carcinoma. Study outcomes and limitations: In blood, top tumor clones expanded by 2 weeks, shrinking by 4. No pretreatment tumor biopsies were available for baseline clonotypes.

Time point: blood 2 weeks post-SBRT. Treatment here: 15 Gy SBRT to primary tumor, nephrectomy 4 weeks later. Serial blood draws occurred at baseline and 2 and 4 weeks post-SBRT. This renal cell carcinoma was of the clear cell type. This table comes from immunoSEQ multiplex PCR, and its TCRdb copy is limited to in-frame clones, with some not included. The sample holds approximately 61,000 clones, roughly 79% seen once. About this clone itself: As yet, its antigen is unknown.

V dropped 5 bases and J dropped 3 bases, with 13 bases sitting between them. The germline V gene has CDR1 SGHTA and CDR2 FQGNSA. The CDR3 is made up of 14 amino acids. The sequences come from blood, collected from a patient whose treatment included radiotherapy and nephrectomy. The chain uses TRBV7-2 and TRBJ1-1, with D unclear. The origin of this receptor is a man aged 55 to 70 with renal cell carcinoma. The CDR3 loop reads CASSTSLEDTEAFF. CDR3 DNA: TGTGCCAGCAGCACTTCATTGGAGGACACTGAAGCTTTCTTT. Full variable domain (remainder filled in from reference TRBV7-2 and TRBJ1-1): GAGVSQSPSNKVTEKGKDVELRCDPISGHTALYWYRQSLGQGLEFLIYFQGNSAPDKSGLPSDRFSAERTGGSVSTLTIQRTQQEDSAVYLCASSTSLEDTEAFFGQGTRLTVV.